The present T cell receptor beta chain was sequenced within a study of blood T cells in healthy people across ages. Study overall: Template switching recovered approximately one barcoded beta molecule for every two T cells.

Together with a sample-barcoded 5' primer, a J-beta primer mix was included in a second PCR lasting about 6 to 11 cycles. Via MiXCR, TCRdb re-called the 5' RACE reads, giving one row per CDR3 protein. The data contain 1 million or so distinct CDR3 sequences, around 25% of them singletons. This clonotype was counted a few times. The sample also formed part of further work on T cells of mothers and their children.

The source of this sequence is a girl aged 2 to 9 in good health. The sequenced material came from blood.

CDR3 residues: CASSSFRDRGDEKLFF. The CDR3 region has the DNA TGTGCCAGCAGTTCGTTCCGGGACAGGGGAGACGAAAAACTGTTTTTT. The chain has TRBV12-3 or TRBV12-4 and TRBJ1-4; 10 nucleotides match TRBD1. The CDR3 is 16 amino acids. J lost 8 bases, V lost 4 bases, and 10 bases had no gene match.